Listed below are T cell receptor beta chains from one sample, sequenced in a study of CD8 T cells in ankylosing spondylitis. One entry per CDR3 protein, called by TCRdb with MiXCR from the 5' RACE reads. Here the sample spans around 210,000 distinct CDR3 sequences, approximately 7.6% being singletons. Sequenced material: blood, either unsorted or a sorted T cell fraction (not recorded which). Every receptor here comes from a female donor with ankylosing spondylitis or in good health (not recorded which). The CDR3 runs from the conserved cysteine through the conserved F or W. A D gene is named only where the DNA matches it firmly. The size field is filled for only some rows; it gives once, few, many or a size class.

j_call v_call clone_size d_call cdr3_nt cdr3_aa
TRBJ2-5 TRBV7-6 . . TGTGCCAGCAGCCTCACCGCCCCCGGGACAATCCTTCTCCAAGAGACCCAGTACTTC CASSLTAPGTILLQETQYF
TRBJ2-7 TRBV27 many . TGTGCCAGCAGTTCCGAAGCGGCACACTCCTACGAGCAGTACTTC CASSSEAAHSYEQYF
TRBJ1-1 TRBV20-1 many . TGCAGTGCTAGACATACAGGGAAGGGGAACACTGAAGCTTTCTTT CSARHTGKGNTEAFF
TRBJ2-2 TRBV12-3/TRBV12-4 many . TGTGCCAGCAGTTTAGTGGACGGGCCCACCGGGGAGCTGTTTTTT CASSLVDGPTGELFF
TRBJ1-2 TRBV12-3/TRBV12-4 many . TGTGCCAGCAGTTTACGGGGACGGGCAGGGAGGAGCTATGGCTACACCTTC CASSLRGRAGRSYGYTF
TRBJ2-5 TRBV20-1 many TRBD2 TGCAGTGCTAGCTCGGGACTAGCGGGAAATGCGGCCCAGTACTTC CSASSGLAGNAAQYF
TRBJ2-3 TRBV5-1 many . TGCGCCAGCAGCCTAAAGACTAGCACAGATACGCAGTATTTT CASSLKTSTDTQYF
TRBJ2-6 TRBV7-9 many . TGTGCCAGCAGCGCCCGTGACCCCTCTGGGGCCAACGTCCTGACTTTC CASSARDPSGANVLTF
TRBJ2-5 TRBV19 . TRBD2 TGTGCCAGTAGTCCCGGGACTAGCGGGAGTGAGACCCAGTACTTC CASSPGTSGSETQYF
TRBJ1-3 TRBV12-3/TRBV12-4 many . TGTGCCAGCAGTTTGCTGGGAAACACCATATATTTT CASSLLGNTIYF
TRBJ2-5 TRBV28 many . TGTGCCAGCAGTTCCCAGGGTAGGACCCAGTACTTC CASSSQGRTQYF
TRBJ2-1 TRBV20-1 many . TGCAGTGCTAGGTCTCAGGGAGTTGGTGAGCAGTTCTTC CSARSQGVGEQFF
TRBJ2-3 TRBV29-1 many . TGCAGCGTTGAAGACGGGCATACGCAGTATTTT CSVEDGHTQYF
TRBJ2-7 TRBV20-1 many . TGCAGTGCTAGAGATCTGGCGGGAAGAGGCTACGAGCAGTACTTC CSARDLAGRGYEQYF
TRBJ2-1 TRBV5-1 few . TGCGCCAGCAGCTTGGGCCAGGGAGGAGTGGGTGAGCAGTTCTTC CASSLGQGGVGEQFF
TRBJ1-1 TRBV29-1 many . TGCAGCGCCGCTGAGGGAAGGAGGACTGAAGCTTTCTTT CSAAEGRRTEAFF
TRBJ2-1 TRBV4-3 many TRBD2 TGCGCCAGCAGCCAAGATCGAGGGACTAGCGGGGGCCATGAGCAGTTCTTC CASSQDRGTSGGHEQFF
TRBJ2-2 TRBV29-1 many . TGCAGCGTTGGGGGAGTAAGTTACACCGGGGAGCTGTTTTTT CSVGGVSYTGELFF
TRBJ2-7 TRBV5-6 many TRBD1 TGTGCCAGCAGCCTGGACAGGAGCTACGAGCAGTACTTC CASSLDRSYEQYF
TRBJ2-1 TRBV29-1 many TRBD1 TGCAGCGTGGCGGGACAGGCCTACAATGAGCAGTTCTTC CSVAGQAYNEQFF
TRBJ1-2 TRBV12-3/TRBV12-4 many . TGTGCCAGCATCATGCGGGGTGGCGGCTACACCTTC CASIMRGGGYTF
TRBJ1-1 TRBV29-1 many . TGCAGCGGTGGGACCGGGAACACTGAAGCTTTCTTT CSGGTGNTEAFF
TRBJ2-7 TRBV13 many TRBD2 TGTGCCAGCAGCTCCCCCGACGGGAGGAACGACGAGCAGTACTTC CASSSPDGRNDEQYF
TRBJ2-7 TRBV20-1 many TRBD2 TGCAGTGCTAAGGGCCGAGCGGGGCCCCTCTACGAGCAGTACTTC CSAKGRAGPLYEQYF
TRBJ2-3 TRBV3-1 few . TGTGCCAGCAGACCAAGGGGGGGCCCAGATACGCAGTATTTT CASRPRGGPDTQYF
TRBJ1-6 TRBV29-1 . . TGCAGCGTGTCGGAGGGAAATTCACCCCTCCACTTT CSVSEGNSPLHF
TRBJ2-5 TRBV12-3/TRBV12-4 many . TGTGCCAGCAGTTTAGCGGTAGAGGAGACCCAGTACTTC CASSLAVEETQYF
TRBJ1-1 TRBV12-3/TRBV12-4 many . TGTGCCAGCAGTTTTCGAGGGTGGGCTTTCTTT CASSFRGWAFF
TRBJ1-4 TRBV6-1 many . TGTGCCAGCAGCCGACCGCCAACTAATGAAAAACTGTTTTTT CASSRPPTNEKLFF
TRBJ2-1 TRBV20-1 many . TGCAGTGCTAGAGCATCAGCGGACCATCGCAATGAGCAGTTCTTC CSARASADHRNEQFF
TRBJ2-5 TRBV7-2 . TRBD2 TGTGCCAGCAGCGTCGGACTAGCGCTGAGGGGGGAGACCCAGTACTTC CASSVGLALRGETQYF
TRBJ1-3 TRBV4-1 many . TGCGCCAGCAGCCAGGGGTTTCAGGCGAACTCTGGAAACACCATATATTTT CASSQGFQANSGNTIYF
TRBJ2-5 TRBV12-3/TRBV12-4 few . TGTGCCAGCAGTTATGGCCGAGAGACCCAGTACTTC CASSYGRETQYF
TRBJ1-2 TRBV20-1 many . TGCAGTGCTATGCGACAGCTCTATGGCTACACCTTC CSAMRQLYGYTF
TRBJ2-1 TRBV5-5 many . TGTGCCAGCAGCACCTCGGAAGCCGGGTACAATGAGCAGTTCTTC CASSTSEAGYNEQFF
TRBJ2-3 TRBV19 many . TGTGCCAGCGGGCGCGGGGCGGCGGTGGCGGATACGCAGTATTTT CASGRGAAVADTQYF
TRBJ1-4 TRBV3-1 many . TGTGCCAGCAGCCCGGGCTCCGAGGGGGAAAAACTGTTTTTT CASSPGSEGEKLFF